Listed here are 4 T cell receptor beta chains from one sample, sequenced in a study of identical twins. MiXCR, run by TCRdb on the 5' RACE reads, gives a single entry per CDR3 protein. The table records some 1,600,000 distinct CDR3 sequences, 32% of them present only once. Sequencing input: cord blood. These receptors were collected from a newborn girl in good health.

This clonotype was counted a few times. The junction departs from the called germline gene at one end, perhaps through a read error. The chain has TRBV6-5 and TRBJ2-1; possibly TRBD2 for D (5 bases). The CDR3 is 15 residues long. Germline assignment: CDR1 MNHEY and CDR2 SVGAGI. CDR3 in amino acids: CASSYKWGAYNKQFF. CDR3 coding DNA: TGTGCCAGCAGTTACAAATGGGGAGCCTACAATAAGCAGTTCTTC.

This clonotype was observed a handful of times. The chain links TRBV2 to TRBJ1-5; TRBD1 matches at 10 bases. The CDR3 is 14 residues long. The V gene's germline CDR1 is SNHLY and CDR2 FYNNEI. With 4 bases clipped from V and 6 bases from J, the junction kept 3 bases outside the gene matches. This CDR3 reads CASSGQGASQPQHF. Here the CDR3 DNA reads TGTGCCAGCAGTGGACAGGGGGCTAGTCAGCCCCAGCATTTT.

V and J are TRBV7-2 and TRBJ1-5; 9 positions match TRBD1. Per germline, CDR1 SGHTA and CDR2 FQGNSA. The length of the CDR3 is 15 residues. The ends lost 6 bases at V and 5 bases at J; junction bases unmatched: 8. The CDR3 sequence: CASRPPGQGHQPQHF. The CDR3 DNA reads TGTGCCAGCAGGCCACCGGGACAGGGACATCAGCCCCAGCATTTT.

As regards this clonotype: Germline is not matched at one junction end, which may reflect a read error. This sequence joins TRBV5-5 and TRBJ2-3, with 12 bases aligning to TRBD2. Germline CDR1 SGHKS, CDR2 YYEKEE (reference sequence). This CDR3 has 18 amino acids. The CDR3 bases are TGTGCCGGCAGCTTGGCCCTACTAGCGGGAGGTTTCACAGATACGCAGTATTTT. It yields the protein CAGSLALLAGGFTDTQYF.